This TCR beta chain was profiled in a study of cytomegalovirus exposure and HLA in healthy donors. Study results and limitations: The presence/absence work took it that sequencing depth was about the same across donors. Under in vitro conditions, a few CMV-associated chains were confirmed as specific for CMV antigens. The study flagged some 170 TCR beta chains as cytomegalovirus-associated. In a later analysis, the majority of CMV-associated beta chains seemingly showed HLA restriction.

Per the germline V gene, CDR1 is SGHRS and CDR2 is YFSETQ. With 3 bases clipped from V and 6 bases from J, the junction kept 4 bases outside the gene matches. The CDR3 is 15 residues long. On this clone itself: Antigen: not known.

PCR involved 60 Vbeta and 13 Jbeta primers. Some clones are missing from TCRdb's copy, which holds only in-frame ones; the method was immunoSEQ multiplex PCR. The table lists some 71,000 clones, with over 1.5% in the top ten. Sequencing was carried out using PBMCs. The chain couples TRBV5-1 to TRBJ1-4; 11 positions agree with TRBD1. This TCR was recovered from a woman aged 25 to 39 in good health and CMV-seronegative. Here the CDR3 DNA reads TGCGCCAGCAGCTGGGACAGGGGGGCCGATGAAAAACTGTTTTTT. Translation gives CASSWDRGADEKLFF. Drawing the rest from reference TRBV5-1 and TRBJ1-4, the complete variable domain is KAGVTQTPRYLIKTRGQQVTLSCSPISGHRSVSWYQQTPGQGLQFLFEYFSETQRNKGNFPGRFSGRQFSNSRSEMNVSTLELGDSALYLCASSWDRGADEKLFFGSGTQLSVL.